The 21 T cell receptor beta chains presented below share a single source sample, sequenced in a study of blood T cell repertoires in COVID-19. Sequencing was performed with immunoSEQ multiplex PCR; in TCRdb, only in-frame clones are kept and a portion is missing. Of just over 250,000 clones in the sample, about 88% were seen once. Sequencing input: peripheral blood. These receptor sequences come from a man aged 55 to 70 who had recovered from COVID-19.

This chain joins TRBV7-3 and TRBJ2-2; maybe TRBD1 (6 bases). Trimming pared 4 bases from V and 0 bases from J, leaving 12 bases between. The CDR3 is 16 residues long. Germline CDR1 reads SGHTA; CDR2 reads FQGTGA. The CDR3 region is CASSSTGFANTGELFF. DNA of the CDR3: TGTGCCAGCAGCTCCACAGGGTTCGCGAACACCGGGGAGCTGTTTTTT.

V usage is TRBV20-1 and J usage is TRBJ2-7, with 8 nucleotides matching TRBD2. CDR1 is DFQATT and CDR2 is SNEGSKA in the germline V gene (reference sequence). Trimming cost V 3 bases and J 5 bases; bases outside gene matches: 6. CDR3 length: 13 residues. Here the CDR3 reads CSASKRGPDEQYF. CDR3 DNA: TGCAGTGCTAGTAAGCGGGGGCCCGACGAGCAGTACTTC.

V is TRBV2 and J is TRBJ2-7, with 9 bases that match TRBD1. There are 13 residues in the CDR3. From germline, CDR1 is SNHLY and CDR2 FYNNEI. Unmatched junction bases numbered 7, after V lost 8 bases and J lost 5 bases. The CDR3 protein is CASRQGGLHEQYF. CDR3 nucleotides: TGTGCCAGCCGACAGGGGGGGCTCCACGAGCAGTACTTC.

The chain joins TRBV3-1 (or the pseudogene TRBV3-2) to TRBJ2-1; 8 bases are a match to TRBD2. Germline V CDR1 and CDR2: LGHDT, YNNKEL (reference sequence). This CDR3 is built from 15 residues. The V and J ends lost 4 bases and 7 bases, in that order; junction bases with no gene match: 9. The CDR3 DNA follows: TGTGCCAGCAGCCTGCGAGCGGGGGCGATAAATGAGCAGTTCTTC. This sequence encodes CASSLRAGAINEQFF.

J is TRBJ2-5 and V is TRBV2, with a weak D call TRBD2 (6 bases). V lost 2 bases and J lost 5, with 15 bases in between. CDR3 length: 15 amino acids. Looked up from germline, CDR1 is SNHLY and CDR2 is FYNNEI. This CDR3 is CASSENRLGLETQYF. In DNA, the CDR3 is TGTGCCAGCAGTGAAAACAGACTAGGGTTGGAGACCCAGTACTTC.

The chain combines TRBV27 with TRBJ1-1; D not resolved. The CDR3 consists of 11 residues. Germline V gene data show CDR1 as MNHEY and CDR2 as SMNVEV (reference sequence). Deletions cut 4 bases from V and 8 bases from J, with 8 bases between. This CDR3 is CASSSRWEAFF. As DNA, the CDR3 is TGTGCCAGCAGTTCGAGGTGGGAAGCTTTCTTT.

The chain has TRBV7-9 and TRBJ2-2; TRBD2 is a possible D gene (6 bases). V gave up 2 bases and J gave up 0 bases, with 10 bases separating them. The length of the CDR3 is 16 residues. Germline loops: CDR1 SEHNR, CDR2 FQNEAQ (reference sequence). The CDR3 region is CASSLIGGPNTGELFF. CDR3 nucleotides: TGTGCCAGCAGCTTAATCGGGGGACCGAACACCGGGGAGCTGTTTTTT.

The gene calls are TRBV9 and TRBJ2-2; D is perhaps TRBD1 (5 bases). V was shortened by 0 bases and J by 5 bases, with 14 bases between the two germline ends. The V gene's germline CDR1 is SGDLS and CDR2 YYNGEE. This CDR3 is built from 16 residues. The DNA of the CDR3 is TGTGCCAGCAGCGTAGATCAGGGCAGGGTTACCGGGGAGCTGTTTTTT. As protein: CASSVDQGRVTGELFF. The entire variable domain, with the rest obtained from reference TRBV9 and TRBJ2-2, is as follows: DSGVTQTPKHLITATGQRVTLRCSPRSGDLSVYWYQQSLDQGLQFLIQYYNGEERAKGNILERFSAQQFPDLHSELNLSSLELGDSALYFCASSVDQGRVTGELFFGEGSRLTVL.

The chain joins TRBV3-1 (or the pseudogene TRBV3-2) to TRBJ2-7, with D possibly TRBD1 on 5 matching bases. CDR1 is LGHDT, CDR2 YNNKEL, per germline (reference sequence). The CDR3 contains 15 residues. V was pared by 4 bases and J by 1 base, with 14 bases between. The CDR3 reads CASSPSRVLSYEQYF. As DNA, the CDR3 is TGTGCCAGCAGCCCTTCCAGGGTATTATCCTACGAGCAGTACTTC.

This clone was seen a single time. The V and J genes are TRBV29-1 and TRBJ2-5; TRBD1 matches at 7 bases. Germline assignment: CDR1 SQVTM and CDR2 ANQGSEA. The CDR3 runs to 14 residues. V lost 6 bases and J lost 2; bases outside the gene matches: 9. CDR3 protein: CSVNPGTAQETQYF. The CDR3 DNA reads TGCAGCGTCAACCCCGGGACAGCTCAAGAGACCCAGTACTTC.

The V call is TRBV30, the J call TRBJ1-5; TRBD1 matches 11 bases. V shed 2 bases, J shed 6 bases, and the junction held 6 bases outside the gene matches. Germline CDR1 and CDR2: GTSNPN and SVGIG (reference sequence). The CDR3 runs to 15 residues. CDR3 region: CAWSQGTGGRQPQHF. CDR3 sequence (DNA): TGTGCCTGGAGTCAAGGGACAGGGGGTCGTCAGCCCCAGCATTTT.

This clone was observed once. The chain uses TRBV2 and TRBJ1-2, with 9 bases identical to TRBD1. V lost 4 bases to trimming and J lost 4 bases; unmatched junction nucleotides: 7. The CDR3 covers 15 residues. Germline CDR1 reads SNHLY; CDR2 reads FYNNEI. The CDR3 DNA reads TGTGCCAGCAGTGGGACAGGGGCCCATTCCTATGGCTACACCTTC. This translates into CASSGTGAHSYGYTF.

This chain connects TRBV18 to TRBJ2-2; TRBD2 might be the D (6 bases). V was trimmed by 5 bases and J by 5 bases, leaving 15 bases between them. The CDR3 extends over 15 amino acids. In germline, CDR1 is KGHSH, CDR2 LQKENI. In DNA, the CDR3 is TGTGCCAGCTCATCCCAGGGTGGGAGGACCGGGGAGCTGTTTTTT. It yields the protein CASSSQGGRTGELFF. Full variable domain (rest looked up from reference TRBV18 and TRBJ2-2): NAGVMQNPRHLVRRRGQEARLRCSPMKGHSHVYWYRQLPEEGLKFMVYLQKENIIDESGMPKERFSAEFPKEGPSILRIQQVVRGDSAAYFCASSSQGGRTGELFFGEGSRLTVL.

The chain employs TRBV27 and TRBJ2-3; 9 bases fit TRBD1. CDR3 length: 17 amino acids. Trimming at V came to 1 base and at J to 7 bases, leaving 12 bases not matched to a gene. Looked up from germline, CDR1 is MNHEY and CDR2 is SMNVEV (reference sequence). The CDR3 nucleotides are TGTGCCAGCAGTTTATTGGGGACAGGGACCGGTAGGCATACGCAGTATTTT. Translating gives CASSLLGTGTGRHTQYF.

The rearrangement links TRBV19 to TRBJ1-5; possible D gene TRBD1, 6 bases. The CDR3 consists of 15 residues. V lost 2 bases to trimming and J lost 6 bases, with 14 bases between them. Germline-derived CDR1 and CDR2 are LNHDA and SQIVND (reference sequence). Written as DNA, the CDR3 is TGTGCCAGTAGTATAATTGAGACAGGTCGTCAGCCCCAGCATTTT. It specifies CASSIIETGRQPQHF.

The V gene is TRBV5-6, the J gene TRBJ2-2; possible D gene TRBD2, 6 bases. The CDR3 consists of 13 residues. Trimming took 2 bases from V and 7 from J, leaving 9 bases between them. CDR1 and CDR2 (germline): SGHDT, YYEEEE. The CDR3 loop is CASSLSGDGELFF. The CDR3, as DNA: TGTGCCAGCAGCTTATCGGGGGACGGGGAGCTGTTTTTT.

The chain has TRBV10-3 and TRBJ2-7; D is uncertain. The CDR3 extends over 14 amino acids. Trimming took off 6 bases at V and 2 bases at J, with 14 bases between the two ends. CDR1 is ENHRY, CDR2 SYGVKD, per germline. The CDR3 here is CAIRPAGNPYEQYF. The CDR3 DNA reads as TGTGCCATCAGACCCGCCGGTAACCCCTACGAGCAGTACTTC.

This clone was counted only a few times. V and J are TRBV7-3 and TRBJ1-2, with TRBD1 identical over 9 bases. This CDR3 region has 13 residues. Trimming removed 5 bases from V and 7 bases from J; junction bases left unmatched: 5. Germline V gene sequence: CDR1 SGHTA, CDR2 FQGTGA. The CDR3: CASSPGQGSGYTF. CDR3 nucleotides: TGTGCCAGCAGCCCCGGACAGGGGTCTGGCTACACCTTC.

The genes are TRBV5-1 and TRBJ1-4, with unresolved D. Germline V lookup: CDR1 SGHRS, CDR2 YFSETQ. Trimming stripped 6 bases from V and 7 bases from J, with 16 bases between. This CDR3 contains 14 residues. CDR3 coding DNA: TGCGCCAGCAAACTGGCGGGGAACAGTGAAAAACTGTTTTTT. This encodes CASKLAGNSEKLFF.

The chain couples TRBV5-1 to TRBJ2-5, with TRBD1 matching over 8 bases. The V segment lost 5 bases and the J segment 6 bases; nucleotides outside the gene matches: 12. Germline V lookup: CDR1 SGHRS, CDR2 YFSETQ. This CDR3 is built from 15 residues. The CDR3 nucleotides read TGCGCCAGCAGTAAGGACAGGGACAAAGGGAAGACCCAGTACTTC. Translating it yields CASSKDRDKGKTQYF.

V gene TRBV30 combines with J gene TRBJ1-5; no clear D gene. From germline, CDR1 is GTSNPN and CDR2 SVGIG (reference sequence). The CDR3 has 14 amino acids. The germline V and J ends were trimmed by 3 bases and 0 bases, with 9 bases remaining between them. CDR3 in DNA: TGTGCCTGGAGGGGCCAGATTAGCAATCAGCCCCAGCATTTT. The encoded protein is CAWRGQISNQPQHF.